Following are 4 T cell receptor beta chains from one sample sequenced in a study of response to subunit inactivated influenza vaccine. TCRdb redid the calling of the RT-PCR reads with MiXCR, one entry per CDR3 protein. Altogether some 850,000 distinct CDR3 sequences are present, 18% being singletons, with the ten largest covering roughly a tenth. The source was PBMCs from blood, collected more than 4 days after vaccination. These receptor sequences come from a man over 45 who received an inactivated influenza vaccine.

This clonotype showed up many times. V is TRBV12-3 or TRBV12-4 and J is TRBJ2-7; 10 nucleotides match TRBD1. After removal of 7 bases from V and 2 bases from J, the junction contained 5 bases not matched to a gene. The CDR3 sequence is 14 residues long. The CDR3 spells CASNGQGVTYEQYF. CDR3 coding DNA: TGTGCCAGCAACGGACAGGGGGTAACCTACGAGCAGTACTTC.

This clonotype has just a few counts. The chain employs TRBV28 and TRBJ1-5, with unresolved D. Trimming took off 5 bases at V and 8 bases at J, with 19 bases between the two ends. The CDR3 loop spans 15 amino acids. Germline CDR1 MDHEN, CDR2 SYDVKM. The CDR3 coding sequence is TGTGCCAGCAGTCCGATGGGAGACGGGGATAAGCCCCAGCATTTT. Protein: CASSPMGDGDKPQHF.

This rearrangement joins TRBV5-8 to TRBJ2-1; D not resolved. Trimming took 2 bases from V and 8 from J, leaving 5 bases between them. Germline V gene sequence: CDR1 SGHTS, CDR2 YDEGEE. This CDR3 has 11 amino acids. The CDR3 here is CASSFRYEQFF. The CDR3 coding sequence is TGTGCCAGCAGCTTTCGATATGAGCAGTTCTTC. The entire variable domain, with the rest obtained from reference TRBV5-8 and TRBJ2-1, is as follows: EAGVTQSPTHLIKTRGQQATLRCSPISGHTSVYWYQQALGLGLQFLLWYDEGEERNRGNFPPRFSGRQFPNYSSELNVNALELEDSALYLCASSFRYEQFFGPGTRLTVL.

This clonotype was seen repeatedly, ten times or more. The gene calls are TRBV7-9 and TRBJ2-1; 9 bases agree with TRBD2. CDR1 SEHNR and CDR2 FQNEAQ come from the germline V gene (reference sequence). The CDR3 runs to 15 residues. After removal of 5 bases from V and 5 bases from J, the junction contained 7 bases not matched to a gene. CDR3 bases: TGTGCCAGCAGCCAAGGACTAGCGAGAGACAATGAGCAGTTCTTC. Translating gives CASSQGLARDNEQFF. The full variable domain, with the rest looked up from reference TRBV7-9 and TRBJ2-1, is DTGVSQNPRHKITKRGQNVTFRCDPISEHNRLYWYRQTLGQGPEFLTYFQNEAQLEKSRLLSDRFSAERPKGSFSTLEIQRTEQGDSAMYLCASSQGLARDNEQFFGPGTRLTVL.